This T cell receptor (beta chain) came from a study of blood T cell repertoires in COVID-19. Study at large: COVID-19 samples, acute and convalescent, were from the United States, Italy and Spain. PBMCs, B-cell-depleted T cells, or T cells were the source of the cDNA or gDNA that made up the material.

Source study methods: Amplification of reference gene primers provided the estimated nucleated cell counts. Here immunoSEQ multiplex PCR was the method, and the copy in TCRdb shows in-frame clones only, minus some. The V and J calls and clone size are taken from that table; D and trimming were inferred from the DNA. The table has around 270,000 clones, about 85% seen once. The Seattle patients joined while their infection was active and were tracked longitudinally afterward. The germline gives CDR1 ENHRY, CDR2 SYGVKD. This CDR3 region has 13 residues. V lost 4 bases to trimming and J lost 5 bases, with 11 bases between them.

Sequencing used peripheral blood. The receptor was isolated from a human donor with COVID-19, enrolled during active disease. The donor label of this sample is uncertain. This rearrangement joins TRBV10-3 to TRBJ1-1; D is perhaps TRBD1 (6 bases). The CDR3 DNA is TGTGCCATCAGTGTTCAGAGGGGGACTGAAGCTTTCTTT. It codes for CAISVQRGTEAFF.